These 29 T cell receptor beta chains were all obtained from the same sample, sequenced in a study of tumor-infiltrating lymphocytes in localized non-small cell lung cancer. The table came from immunoSEQ multiplex PCR; TCRdb's copy has only in-frame clones and leaves some out. Here the sample spans some 8,700 clones, 70% to 85% being singletons. The specimen sequenced was uninvolved lung tissue not adjacent to the tumor. The receptors derive from a human donor with non-small cell lung cancer.

This clone was found once. The genes are TRBV30 and TRBJ2-1, with D possibly being TRBD2 (6 bases). Deletions cut 1 base from V and 3 bases from J, with 10 bases between. CDR3 size: 14 residues. Germline loops: CDR1 GTSNPN, CDR2 SVGIG (reference sequence). CDR3 DNA sequence: TGTGCCTGGAGTGAGCGGGTATTCTACAATGAGCAGTTCTTC. It encodes CAWSERVFYNEQFF.

The rearrangement uses TRBV19 and TRBJ1-2, with D unresolved. The germline CDR1 and CDR2 sequences are LNHDA and SQIVND (reference sequence). V was shortened by 3 bases and J by 4 bases, with 9 bases between the two germline ends. The CDR3 spans 13 residues. The CDR3 nucleotides read TGTGCCAGTAGTATCGAGGCAACCTATGGCTACACCTTC. Its protein is CASSIEATYGYTF.

The chain uses TRBV11-1 and TRBJ2-1; D ambiguous. V gave up 3 bases and J gave up 9 bases, with 15 bases separating them. CDR1 is SGHAT, CDR2 FQDESV, per germline (reference sequence). The CDR3 runs 14 residues. The CDR3 DNA follows: TGTGCCAGCAGCTTGACGGCCACTAACGGTGAGCAGTTCTTC. Translated: CASSLTATNGEQFF.

The rearrangement joins TRBV19 to TRBJ2-7; no clear D. This CDR3 has 14 amino acids. Per germline, CDR1 LNHDA and CDR2 SQIVND (reference sequence). Trimming left V 3 bases short and J 1 base short, with 10 bases between. Here the CDR3 reads CASSMRAESYEQYF. DNA of the CDR3: TGTGCCAGTAGTATGCGCGCAGAATCCTACGAGCAGTACTTC.

DNA for the CDR3: TGTGCCAGCAGCGTAGTAGGGTTTAGCACAGATACGCAGTATTTT. Translation gives CASSVVGFSTDTQYF. This sequence joins TRBV9 and TRBJ2-3; D call uncertain. The V gene lost 0 bases and the J gene lost 0 bases, with 8 bases spanning the gap. Germline V gene lookup returns CDR1 SGDLS and CDR2 YYNGEE. The CDR3 covers 15 residues.

This clone occurred a few times. The rearrangement links TRBV10-1 to TRBJ2-5, with 7 positions matching TRBD2. Trimming took 3 bases from V and 1 from J; bases not matched to a gene: 11. CDR3 length: 17 residues. Germline V gene data show CDR1 as WNHNN and CDR2 as SYGVQD (reference sequence). The CDR3 region is CASSDRGSPWIQETQYF. The CDR3 nucleotides read TGCGCCAGCAGTGACCGCGGGAGCCCCTGGATCCAAGAGACCCAGTACTTC.

This chain joins TRBV4-1 and TRBJ2-2, with TRBD1 identical over 10 bases. This CDR3 has 17 amino acids. The V and J ends lost 4 bases and 7 bases, in that order; junction bases with no gene match: 12. Germline-derived CDR1 and CDR2 are MGHRA and YSYEKL. CDR3 sequence: CASSPSKTGGENGELFF. CDR3 DNA sequence: TGCGCCAGCAGCCCTTCGAAGACAGGGGGCGAAAACGGGGAGCTGTTTTTT.

The genes are TRBV7-6 and TRBJ2-7; D remains unclear. The CDR3 consists of 13 residues. Trimming took 4 bases from V and 7 from J, leaving 14 bases between them. The germline CDR1 and CDR2 sequences are SGHVS and FNYEAQ. The CDR3 spells CASSSHGFLEQYF. The CDR3, as DNA: TGTGCCAGCAGCTCACACGGCTTCTTGGAGCAGTACTTC.

The CDR3 DNA reads as TGTGCCAGCAGCTTAGGACAGTCCACAGATACGCAGTATTTT. This gives the protein CASSLGQSTDTQYF. The chain has TRBV13 and TRBJ2-3, with unresolved D. Trimming removed 0 bases from V and 2 bases from J, with 6 bases in between. CDR1 and CDR2 (germline): PRHDT, FYEKMQ (reference sequence). This CDR3 has 14 residues.

The chain uses TRBV2 and TRBJ2-5; the D gene is possibly TRBD2 (6 bases). The CDR3 spans 14 residues. Germline lookup yields CDR1 SNHLY and CDR2 FYNNEI. V dropped 4 bases and J dropped 5 bases, with 14 bases sitting between them. The CDR3 loop reads CASSAAGTEETQYF. In DNA, the CDR3 is TGTGCCAGCAGTGCGGCAGGGACTGAGGAGACCCAGTACTTC.

V and J are TRBV30 and TRBJ2-1; a possible D gene is TRBD1 (6 bases). V shed 0 bases and J shed 4 bases, with 7 bases lying between them. The CDR3 totals 13 residues. Germline CDR1 reads GTSNPN; CDR2 reads SVGIG (reference sequence). CDR3: CAWSVGQYNEQFF. The CDR3 nucleotides read TGTGCCTGGAGTGTAGGACAGTACAATGAGCAGTTCTTC.

This clone was counted a few times. This chain connects TRBV28 to TRBJ2-6; 13 bases agree with TRBD2. The CDR3 totals 18 residues. V lost 5 bases, J lost 1 base, and 5 bases stayed unmatched. Germline values: CDR1 MDHEN, CDR2 SYDVKM. The CDR3 bases are TGTGCCAGCAGTAAACTAGCGGGAGGGCCGTCTGGGGCCAACGTCCTGACTTTC. Its translation is CASSKLAGGPSGANVLTF.

This chain links TRBV9 with TRBJ1-2; TRBD1 is a possible D gene (5 bases). V lost 3 bases to trimming and J lost 1 base, with 7 bases between them. The CDR3 length is 13 residues. Germline CDR1 is SGDLS and CDR2 is YYNGEE. In DNA, the CDR3 is TGTGCCAGCAGCGACAGGATTAACTATGGCTACACCTTC. Protein sequence: CASSDRINYGYTF.

This clone was detected only a few times. The chain combines TRBV20-1 with TRBJ1-2; D is unresolved. Trimming removed 1 base from V and 5 bases from J, with 2 bases in between. The germline CDR1 and CDR2 sequences are DFQATT and SNEGSKA (reference sequence). The CDR3 is 10 residues long. The CDR3 loop reads CSARVYGYTF. DNA for the CDR3: TGCAGTGCTAGAGTGTATGGCTACACCTTC.

The CDR3, as DNA: TGTGCCAGCAGCCAAGATACTTCCGGGAGGAACTATGGCTACACCTTC. Protein product: CASSQDTSGRNYGYTF. This sequence joins TRBV4-2 and TRBJ1-2; D is uncertain. Germline CDR1 LGHNA, CDR2 YNFKEQ. V was cut by 0 bases and J by 2 bases, with 13 bases left in between. The CDR3 runs to 16 residues.

The chain carries TRBV25-1 and TRBJ2-5; D not certain. With 0 bases removed from V and 5 bases from J, the gap between germline ends came to 10 bases. From germline, CDR1 is MGHDK and CDR2 SYGVNS. The CDR3 covers 14 residues. The CDR3 spells CASSEYLGIETQYF. CDR3 nucleotides: TGTGCCAGCAGTGAATATTTAGGGATCGAGACCCAGTACTTC.

This chain connects TRBV28 to TRBJ2-7; the match to TRBD2 covers 7 bases. There are 15 residues in the CDR3. The V and J ends lost 8 bases and 4 bases, in that order; junction bases with no gene match: 14. Germline V CDR1 and CDR2: MDHEN, SYDVKM. This CDR3 is CASPPLGEGRYEQYF. The CDR3, as DNA: TGTGCCAGCCCACCCTTAGGGGAGGGCCGGTACGAGCAGTACTTC.

The genes are TRBV5-1 and TRBJ1-5, with 7 nucleotides matching TRBD1. The trim removed 4 bases at V and 3 bases at J, leaving 4 bases unmatched. CDR3 length: 14 amino acids. CDR1 is SGHRS and CDR2 is YFSETQ in the germline V gene. This CDR3 is CASSMGQSNQPQHF. DNA for the CDR3: TGCGCCAGCAGCATGGGACAGTCCAATCAGCCCCAGCATTTT.

Only one count was recorded for this clone. V is TRBV5-1 and J is TRBJ2-1; D gene ambiguous. Trimming left V 0 bases short and J 3 bases short, with 7 bases between. From germline, CDR1 is SGHRS and CDR2 YFSETQ. The CDR3 length is 14 residues. The CDR3 bases are TGCGCCAGCAGCTTGGGACGCGTCTACAATGAGCAGTTCTTC. Its translation is CASSLGRVYNEQFF.

This sequence joins TRBV4-1 and TRBJ2-1, with TRBD2 identical over 7 bases. J gave up 10 bases and V 0 bases, and 12 bases lay outside the gene matches. The CDR3 consists of 16 residues. CDR1 MGHRA and CDR2 YSYEKL come from the germline V gene. The CDR3 reads CASSQEGQRGGREQFF. The CDR3 nucleotides read TGCGCCAGCAGCCAAGAGGGTCAGCGGGGTGGGAGGGAGCAGTTCTTC.

The chain employs TRBV2 and TRBJ2-5, with TRBD1 identical over 10 bases. V was pared by 0 bases and J by 1 base, with 2 bases of the junction left unmatched. The CDR3 has 16 amino acids. CDR1 is SNHLY and CDR2 is FYNNEI in the germline V gene. The CDR3 region is CASSEAWTGGQETQYF. The CDR3 nucleotides are TGTGCCAGCAGTGAAGCGTGGACAGGGGGCCAAGAGACCCAGTACTTC. The variable domain in full, completed from reference TRBV2 and TRBJ2-5, reads EPEVTQTPSHQVTQMGQEVILRCVPISNHLYFYWYRQILGQKVEFLVSFYNNEISEKSEIFDDQFSVERPDGSNFTLKIRSTKLEDSAMYFCASSEAWTGGQETQYFGPGTRLLVL.

This chain uses TRBV6-1 with TRBJ2-4, with 8 bases matching TRBD1. V gave up 1 base and J gave up 2 bases; unmatched junction bases: 1. Germline V gene lookup returns CDR1 MNHNS and CDR2 SASEGT. The CDR3 is 15 amino acids. As DNA, the CDR3 is TGTGCCAGCAGTGAAGGGACAGGGTCCAAAAACATTCAGTACTTC. Protein: CASSEGTGSKNIQYF.

V gene TRBV29-1 combines with J gene TRBJ2-5, with 9 bases lining up with TRBD1. Germline V gives CDR1 SQVTM, CDR2 ANQGSEA. The trim removed 7 bases at V and 3 bases at J, leaving 9 bases unmatched. CDR3 length: 14 residues. CDR3 sequence (DNA): TGCAGCGGCGGTCCCGGGACAGGGAAAGAGACCCAGTACTTC. Its translation: CSGGPGTGKETQYF.

This clone came up once. The V call is TRBV7-9, the J call TRBJ1-2; TRBD1 is a possible D gene (5 bases). This CDR3 has 14 amino acids. Germline values: CDR1 SEHNR, CDR2 FQNEAQ (reference sequence). V lost 5 bases and J 6 bases, leaving 16 bases between the germline ends. The CDR3 nucleotides read TGTGCCAGCAGCCCGACAGTTTCTGCGGATGGCTACACCTTC. Its translation: CASSPTVSADGYTF.

This clone is termed medium-sized. The V and J genes are TRBV10-3 and TRBJ2-1; 11 bases are a match to TRBD2. The length of the CDR3 is 18 residues. Per the germline V gene, CDR1 is ENHRY and CDR2 is SYGVKD. With 3 bases clipped from V and 8 bases from J, the junction kept 15 bases outside the gene matches. The CDR3 here is CAISETGTSGNLGDEQFF. Here the CDR3 DNA reads TGTGCCATCAGTGAAACCGGGACTAGCGGTAACCTGGGGGATGAGCAGTTCTTC.

J is TRBJ1-5 and V is TRBV28; a weak D match, TRBD1 (5 bases). From germline, CDR1 is MDHEN and CDR2 SYDVKM. This CDR3 has 14 residues. Trimming removed 3 bases at V and 7 bases at J, with 13 bases between. The CDR3, as DNA: TGTGCCAGCAGTTTTGGAGGGGAAATCCAGCCCCAGCATTTT. This sequence encodes CASSFGGEIQPQHF. Combining the CDR3 with reference TRBV28 and TRBJ1-5 gives the whole variable domain DVKVTQSSRYLVKRTGEKVFLECVQDMDHENMFWYRQDPGLGLRLIYFSYDVKMKEKGDIPEGYSVSREKKERFSLILESASTNQTSMYLCASSFGGEIQPQHFGDGTRLSIL.

The chain recombines TRBV27 with TRBJ2-2; TRBD2 might be the D (6 bases). The CDR3 loop spans 15 amino acids. V was cut by 6 bases and J by 1 base, with 12 bases left in between. Germline loops: CDR1 MNHEY, CDR2 SMNVEV (reference sequence). CDR3 residues: CASSLWRGNTGELFF. The DNA for the CDR3 is TGTGCCAGCAGCTTGTGGAGGGGGAACACCGGGGAGCTGTTTTTT.

The chain is built from TRBV28 and TRBJ2-7, with D perhaps matching TRBD2 (5 bases). The V gene lost 5 bases and the J gene lost 1 base, with 15 bases spanning the gap. Germline CDR1 reads MDHEN; CDR2 reads SYDVKM. The CDR3 loop spans 15 amino acids. Here the CDR3 reads CASSGRAGISYEQYF. For the CDR3, the DNA is TGTGCCAGCAGTGGGCGGGCGGGTATATCCTACGAGCAGTACTTC.

V gene TRBV7-6 combines with J gene TRBJ2-1, with TRBD2 identical over 9 bases. CDR1 is SGHVS, CDR2 FNYEAQ, per germline. Unmatched junction bases numbered 13, after V lost 5 bases and J lost 2 bases. CDR3 length equals 18 residues. CDR3 DNA: TGTGCCAGCAGCCTGAATCGGCAAGCGGGAGGTGCCTACAATGAGCAGTTCTTC. This codes for CASSLNRQAGGAYNEQFF.